Below, one T cell receptor (beta chain) is given with its context. Its antigen is currently unknown. Since a much larger clone is just one base distant, this may be a read error. Germline V lookup: CDR1 SEHNR, CDR2 FQNEAQ (reference sequence). The CDR3 runs to 13 residues. Deletions cut 8 bases from V and 3 bases from J, with 13 bases between. This entry belongs to a study of Graves' ophthalmopathy and Graves' hyperthyroidism. Study-wide findings and caveats: Detection in blood was also observed for most expanded thyroid clonotypes above 0.001 frequency. With just over 70% sensitivity and over 72% specificity, the model predicted ophthalmopathy progression.

For repertoire sequencing, the TCR beta CDR3 regions were amplified from RNA transcripts. First-round RT-PCR used HTBI primers; second-round multiplex PCR followed. TCRdb fed the multiplex PCR reads into MiXCR, producing one record per CDR3 protein. The profile covers around 670,000 distinct CDR3 sequences, with approximately 40% appearing a single time and about 40% taken by the ten largest. Every ophthalmopathy donor presented moderate-to-severe activity, CAS ≥3, NOSPECS ≥4 and duration under 3 months. PBMCs stemmed from over 9.5 ml of fresh peripheral blood. This TCR came from an adult man with Graves' ophthalmopathy. Sequencing used peripheral blood. The chain recombines TRBV7-9 with TRBJ1-1, with unresolved D. CDR3 sequence: CASSLGKHTEAFF. As DNA, the CDR3 is TGTGCCAGCTCGTTAGGCAAGCACACTGAAGCTTTCTTT.